The 14 T cell receptor beta chains below come from one sample, sequenced in a study of T-cell reconstitution after alpha-beta-depleted transplantation in children. The TCRbeta library was prepared with unique molecular identifiers. TCRdb reanalysed the PCR reads using MiXCR and keeps one entry per CDR3 protein. The repertoire holds around 400,000 distinct CDR3 sequences, with 11% as singletons. The sample consisted of PBMCs from the stem cell graft donor, taken from the stem cell graft. The source is a human donor who donated a stem cell graft to a child with acute myeloid leukemia.

As for this clonotype: At one boundary the junction diverges from the germline segment, which might be a read error. The chain recombines TRBV5-6 with TRBJ2-2; maybe TRBD1 (6 bases). Germline CDR1 and CDR2: SGHDT and YYEEEE. CDR3 length equals 16 residues. The CDR3 sequence: CGSSFIDRRHTGELFF. CDR3 in DNA: TGTGGCAGCAGCTTCATCGACAGGCGCCACACCGGGGAGCTGTTTTTT. The full variable domain, in which reference TRBV5-6 and TRBJ2-2 provide the parts outside the CDR3, is DAGVTQSPTHLIKTRGQQVTLRCSPKSGHDTVSWYQQALGQGPQFIFQYYEEEERQRGNFPDRFSGHQFPNYSSELNVNALLLGDSALYLCGSSFIDRRHTGELFFGEGSRLTVL.

This clonotype was recorded at least ten times. The chain uses TRBV20-1 and TRBJ2-7; 12 nucleotides align to TRBD1. The CDR3 is 15 amino acids. Germline V CDR1 and CDR2: DFQATT, SNEGSKA (reference sequence). V lost 3 bases, J lost 4 bases, and 7 bases stayed unmatched. CDR3 residues: CSARGPGQGAYEQYF. The CDR3 nucleotides are TGCAGTGCTAGGGGACCGGGACAGGGGGCTTACGAGCAGTACTTC.

This clonotype was seen only a few times. This chain connects TRBV6-5 to TRBJ2-5; TRBD2 aligns across 14 bases. Germline trimming cut 2 bases from V and 3 bases from J; bases unmatched to any gene: 5. This CDR3 has 17 amino acids. Germline V gene lookup returns CDR1 MNHEY and CDR2 SVGAGI. The CDR3 DNA reads TGTGCCAGCAGTTACCCGGGACTAGCGGGAGTCAAAGAGACCCAGTACTTC. Translated, it gives CASSYPGLAGVKETQYF.

This clonotype was seen repeatedly, ten times or more. The rearrangement joins TRBV11-1 to TRBJ2-1, with 7 bases lining up with TRBD1. Germline V gene sequence: CDR1 SGHAT, CDR2 FQDESV (reference sequence). The CDR3 covers 13 residues. J gave up 4 bases and V 5 bases, and 2 bases lay outside the gene matches. As DNA, the CDR3 is TGTGCCAGCAGCGAGGGACAGTACAATGAGCAGTTCTTC. Protein sequence: CASSEGQYNEQFF.

The chain carries TRBV30 and TRBJ2-1; no definite D call. Germline CDR1 and CDR2: GTSNPN and SVGIG (reference sequence). This CDR3 is 12 amino acids long. V lost 0 bases and J 9 bases, leaving 9 bases between the germline ends. CDR3 protein: CAWSVSWGEQFF. CDR3 bases: TGTGCCTGGAGTGTAAGTTGGGGTGAGCAGTTCTTC. Variable domain in full (rest from reference TRBV30 and TRBJ2-1): SQTIHQWPATLVQPVGSPLSLECTVEGTSNPNLYWYRQAAGRGLQLLFYSVGIGQISSEVPQNLSASRPQDRQFILSSKKLLLSDSGFYLCAWSVSWGEQFFGPGTRLTVL.

Many counts were recorded for this clonotype. The chain is built from TRBV9 and TRBJ2-5; TRBD2 aligns across 10 bases. The ends lost 5 bases at V and 4 bases at J; junction bases unmatched: 8. The CDR3 runs to 15 residues. CDR1 and CDR2 from the germline V gene are SGDLS and YYNGEE. The CDR3 spells CASSESGGASETQYF. The CDR3 region has the DNA TGTGCCAGCAGTGAGAGCGGGGGGGCTTCAGAGACCCAGTACTTC.

This clonotype was observed a handful of times. The chain employs TRBV6-2 or TRBV6-3 and TRBJ1-1, with D unclear. Trimming stripped 0 bases from V and 4 bases from J, with 0 bases between. The CDR3 extends over 11 amino acids. Germline CDR1 reads MNHEY; CDR2 reads SVGEGT. The CDR3 spells CASSYSTEAFF. The CDR3 coding sequence is TGTGCCAGCAGTTACTCCACTGAAGCTTTCTTT.

The CDR3 loop is CSADKDRGPWEQFF. The CDR3 bases are TGCAGTGCCGACAAGGACAGGGGACCATGGGAGCAGTTCTTC. This sequence joins TRBV20-1 and TRBJ2-1; 9 nucleotides line up with TRBD1. The ends lost 6 bases at V and 10 bases at J; junction bases unmatched: 13. The CDR3 is 14 residues long. Germline CDR1 is DFQATT and CDR2 is SNEGSKA (reference sequence).

This clonotype showed up many times. V usage is TRBV29-1 and J usage is TRBJ2-3, with D perhaps TRBD1 (6 bases). V was cut by 6 bases and J by 2 bases, with 18 bases left in between. Germline V CDR1 and CDR2: SQVTM, ANQGSEA. This CDR3 comprises 15 residues. DNA of the CDR3: TGCAGCGTGAAAAAGGGACACGGGGACACAGATACGCAGTATTTT. Protein: CSVKKGHGDTDTQYF.

The chain recombines TRBV20-1 with TRBJ1-1; D may be TRBD1 (5 bases). The V and J ends lost 3 bases and 1 base respectively, with 15 bases between them. The CDR3 has 15 residues. CDR1 is DFQATT, CDR2 SNEGSKA, per germline (reference sequence). Written as DNA, the CDR3 is TGCAGTGCTAGGGAGGCCGGGGCCTGGAACACTGAAGCTTTCTTT. It is translated as CSAREAGAWNTEAFF.

This clonotype was seen a few times. The chain links TRBV6-5 to TRBJ2-7; D gene ambiguous. This CDR3 comprises 15 residues. Germline V gene sequence: CDR1 MNHEY, CDR2 SVGAGI. The V gene lost 0 bases and the J gene lost 0 bases, with 9 bases spanning the gap. In DNA form, the CDR3 reads TGTGCCAGCAGTTACTCTGTCCTCGGCTCCTACGAGCAGTACTTC. Translated, it gives CASSYSVLGSYEQYF.

V is TRBV20-1 and J is TRBJ2-5; a weak D match, TRBD1 (5 bases). The CDR3 runs to 15 residues. Germline CDR1 reads DFQATT; CDR2 reads SNEGSKA (reference sequence). V was clipped by 0 bases and J by 5 bases, with 16 bases between them. The CDR3 nucleotides read TGCAGTGCTAGAGATCTCGACAGATCGTCGGAGACCCAGTACTTC. Its translation is CSARDLDRSSETQYF.

This clonotype was found a few times. The chain recombines TRBV15 with TRBJ2-7; D remains ambiguous. The CDR3 length is 14 residues. V lost 1 base and J lost 3, with 10 bases in between. Germline V gene data show CDR1 as LNHNV and CDR2 as YYDKDF (reference sequence). CDR3 sequence reads: CATSRVRADYEQYF. CDR3 sequence (DNA): TGTGCCACCAGCAGAGTACGGGCCGACTACGAGCAGTACTTC.

This clonotype was observed a handful of times. The chain joins TRBV10-3 to TRBJ2-1, with D possibly TRBD2 on 6 matching bases. This CDR3 contains 16 residues. V was pared by 9 bases and J by 3 bases, with 21 bases between. The germline V gene encodes CDR1 ENHRY and CDR2 SYGVKD. The CDR3 loop is CAIGPTGSLGYNEQFF. CDR3 sequence (DNA): TGTGCCATAGGCCCCACCGGGAGTTTGGGCTACAATGAGCAGTTCTTC.